The 12 T cell receptor beta chains given below trace back to one sample, sequenced in a study of graft-versus-host responses after intestinal transplantation. Antigens for these TCRs are unknown. Assay used: immunoSEQ multiplex PCR; TCRdb lists only in-frame clones, some missing. The sample records tens of thousands of clones, around 94% being singletons. Sequencing used unstimulated CD4+ T cells sorted from spleen or lymph node cells, obtained before transplant. The receptor set was obtained from a human donor who was the organ donor for an intestinal transplant.

The rearrangement links TRBV7-2 to TRBJ1-2, with 9 bases that match TRBD1. The V segment lost 5 bases and the J segment 4 bases; nucleotides outside the gene matches: 2. Germline loops: CDR1 SGHTA, CDR2 FQGNSA. This CDR3 spans 13 amino acids. Here the CDR3 reads CASSQDRGYGYTF. The CDR3 coding sequence is TGTGCCAGCAGCCAGGACAGGGGCTATGGCTACACCTTC. Full variable domain (missing parts from reference TRBV7-2 and TRBJ1-2): GAGVSQSPSNKVTEKGKDVELRCDPISGHTALYWYRQSLGQGLEFLIYFQGNSAPDKSGLPSDRFSAERTGGSVSTLTIQRTQQEDSAVYLCASSQDRGYGYTFGSGTRLTVV.

This chain uses TRBV11-3 with TRBJ2-1; no clear D. V was clipped by 3 bases and J by 0 bases, with 9 bases between them. This CDR3 region has 15 residues. Germline V gene lookup returns CDR1 SGHNT and CDR2 YENEEA. The chain's CDR3 is CASSFLGSSYNEQFF. The CDR3 DNA is TGTGCCAGCAGCTTTCTGGGTAGCTCCTACAATGAGCAGTTCTTC.

The J gene is TRBJ2-3, the V gene TRBV6-5, with D hard to call. V was pared by 6 bases and J by 1 base, with 8 bases between. Germline V CDR1 and CDR2: MNHEY, SVGAGI. This CDR3 comprises 13 residues. The CDR3 DNA is TGTGCCAGCAGGGTCCAGGGCACAGATACGCAGTATTTT. This sequence encodes CASRVQGTDTQYF.

This rearrangement joins TRBV5-1 to TRBJ2-1, with 9 bases fitting TRBD2. J lost 8 bases, V lost 1 base, and 10 bases had no gene match. Germline V gene data show CDR1 as SGHRS and CDR2 as YFSETQ. The CDR3 covers 16 residues. As DNA, the CDR3 is TGCGCCAGCAGCTTGAATATAGTTAGCGGGGGTGATGAGCAGTTCTTC. This codes for CASSLNIVSGGDEQFF.

This chain links TRBV5-1 with TRBJ2-5, with 10 bases lining up with TRBD2. This CDR3 has 15 amino acids. V dropped 5 bases and J dropped 2; count of bases not matched to a gene: 6. CDR1 is SGHRS and CDR2 is YFSETQ in the germline V gene. CDR3 protein: CASRLAGGGQETQYF. DNA of the CDR3: TGCGCCAGCAGATTAGCGGGGGGAGGTCAAGAGACCCAGTACTTC.

The CDR3 loop is CASSIGQGSNQPQHF. The DNA of the CDR3 is TGTGCCAGTAGTATAGGACAGGGAAGCAATCAGCCCCAGCATTTT. V usage is TRBV19 and J usage is TRBJ1-5; TRBD1 matches 7 bases. Germline assignment: CDR1 LNHDA and CDR2 SQIVND (reference sequence). The CDR3 is 15 amino acids. The V gene end was trimmed by 1 base and the J gene end by 1 base; junction bases not matched to a gene: 1.

The V gene is TRBV7-2, the J gene TRBJ1-2; 7 nucleotides agree with TRBD1. Germline V lookup: CDR1 SGHTA, CDR2 FQGNSA. The CDR3 spans 12 residues. The J segment lost 4 bases and the V segment lost 8 bases, leaving 4 bases of the junction unmatched. This chain's CDR3 is CASLRQGYGYTF. DNA for the CDR3: TGTGCCAGCTTGAGACAGGGCTATGGCTACACCTTC.

This sequence joins TRBV6-6 and TRBJ1-3; D possibly corresponds to TRBD1 (6 bases). The V gene's germline CDR1 is MNHNY and CDR2 SVGAGI (reference sequence). V lost 0 bases, J lost 8 bases, and 11 bases lay in between. The CDR3 loop spans 14 amino acids. In nucleotides, the CDR3 is TGTGCCAGCAGTTACTCATCAGGGGCGTACACCATATATTTT. Translating gives CASSYSSGAYTIYF.

This chain connects TRBV15 to TRBJ1-2, with no clear D. The V end was cut by 2 bases, the J end by 8 bases, with 15 bases between. The germline CDR1 and CDR2 sequences are LNHNV and YYDKDF (reference sequence). CDR3 length equals 14 residues. DNA for the CDR3: TGTGCCACCAGCAGAAACCACGAGGGTGACGGCTACACCTTC. Translating it yields CATSRNHEGDGYTF.

This chain links TRBV6-1 with TRBJ2-3; 7 bases fit TRBD1. The V gene's germline CDR1 is MNHNS and CDR2 SASEGT. The junction had 4 bases not matched to a gene; V was cut back by 7 bases and J by 0 bases. The CDR3 contains 14 residues. CDR3 bases: TGTGCCAGCACCAGGGACAGAAGCACAGATACGCAGTATTTT. Amino acid sequence: CASTRDRSTDTQYF.

The chain links TRBV5-1 to TRBJ2-5; 12 bases are a match to TRBD2. V was pared by 0 bases and J by 5 bases, with 5 bases of the junction left unmatched. Germline values: CDR1 SGHRS, CDR2 YFSETQ. The CDR3 runs to 16 residues. CDR3 amino acids: CASSLALAGGLETQYF. CDR3 DNA: TGCGCCAGCAGCTTGGCTCTAGCGGGGGGGCTTGAGACCCAGTACTTC.

The V and J genes are TRBV6-1 and TRBJ1-5; 9 bases match TRBD1. This CDR3 is 15 amino acids long. CDR1 and CDR2 from the germline V gene are MNHNS and SASEGT. V was pared by 4 bases and J by 5 bases, with 6 bases of the junction left unmatched. Here the CDR3 DNA reads TGTGCCAGCAGTGCCACACAGGGGGCGCATCAGCCCCAGCATTTT. Translation gives CASSATQGAHQPQHF.